This is a list of T cell receptor beta chains from one sample in a study of cytomegalovirus exposure and HLA in healthy donors. The data were produced by immunoSEQ multiplex PCR, yet TCRdb's version contains in-frame clones alone and is incomplete. The table shows under 200,000 clones, with about four fifths occurring only once. The sample was PBMCs. The receptors were sampled from a woman aged 25 to 45 in good health and CMV-seropositive. Each CDR3 is given with its conserved first and last residue. D genes are given only for firm matches. Size is stated for part of the rows, as once, few or many counts, or as a class when the clone is expanded.

V,length,J,size,D,DNA,CDR3
TRBV7-6,15,TRBJ2-7,.,TRBD1,TGTGCCAGCAGCTTACTCCCCGACAGGGTCTACGAGCAGTACTTC,CASSLLPDRVYEQYF
TRBV5-4,12,TRBJ2-7,.,.,TGTGCCAGCAGCAATTCGGGGTACGAGCAGTACTTC,CASSNSGYEQYF
TRBV7-6,14,TRBJ1-2,.,.,TGTGCCAGCAGCCCCCGAGCAGGGGACTATGGCTACACCTTC,CASSPRAGDYGYTF
TRBV5-1,14,TRBJ1-2,.,.,TGCGCCAGCAGCTTGGTTGGCGGCTCCGATGGCTACACCTTC,CASSLVGGSDGYTF
TRBV6-4,14,TRBJ1-6,few,.,TGTGCCAGCAGTGAGGGCAGCTATAATTCACCCCTCCACTTT,CASSEGSYNSPLHF
TRBV18,15,TRBJ2-1,few,TRBD1,TGTGCCAGCTCACTCACTCCAGGGACAGTGAATGAGCAGTTCTTC,CASSLTPGTVNEQFF
TRBV2,14,TRBJ2-7,.,.,TGTGCCAGCAGATCCGGGAGTAACTCCTACGAGCAGTACTTC,CASRSGSNSYEQYF
TRBV7-2,11,TRBJ1-2,once,.,TGTGCCAGCAGCTTCCTTTATGGCTACACCTTC,CASSFLYGYTF
TRBV6-5,13,TRBJ2-5,.,TRBD2,TGTGCCAGCAGCCAACCGGGGGGAGGGACCCAGTACTTC,CASSQPGGGTQYF
TRBV5-5,17,TRBJ2-5,.,TRBD2,TGTGCCAGCAGCTTGGGACTAGCGGGGGGAACCCAAGAGACCCAGTACTTC,CASSLGLAGGTQETQYF
TRBV7-9,16,TRBJ1-1,few,.,TGTGCCAGCAGCTTAGCGTTCGCAGGGTACTACACTGAAGCTTTCTTT,CASSLAFAGYYTEAFF
TRBV7-2,14,TRBJ1-1,.,TRBD1,TGTGCCAGCAGCCTGAGACAGGGACCCACTGAAGCTTTCTTT,CASSLRQGPTEAFF
TRBV5-1,13,TRBJ2-5,.,.,TGCGCCAGCAGCTTGGGACTAGAAGAGACCCAGTACTTC,CASSLGLEETQYF
TRBV6-1,14,TRBJ1-2,.,.,TGTGCCAGCAGTGAAGCCGGACAGCTCTATGGCTACACCTTC,CASSEAGQLYGYTF
TRBV5-6,14,TRBJ1-4,once,.,TGTGCCAGCAGCTTCGTCCCAACTAATGAAAAACTGTTTTTT,CASSFVPTNEKLFF
TRBV30,13,TRBJ2-5,.,.,TGTGCCTGGAGTGTATCTAGTCAGGAGACCCAGTACTTC,CAWSVSSQETQYF
TRBV5-1,13,TRBJ1-1,.,.,TGCGCCAGCAGCTTGGGAGCGAACACTGAAGCTTTCTTT,CASSLGANTEAFF
TRBV5-4,13,TRBJ2-7,.,.,TGTGCCAGCAGCTTGGACAGGTCTTACGAGCAGTACTTC,CASSLDRSYEQYF
TRBV5-1,13,TRBJ1-2,few,TRBD1,TGCGCCAGCACTATACAGGGGGCCTATGGCTACACCTTC,CASTIQGAYGYTF
TRBV21-1,14,TRBJ1-2,.,.,TGTGCCAGCAGTCCCATCCGCAGGAACTATGGCTACACCTTC,CASSPIRRNYGYTF
TRBV14,18,TRBJ1-2,.,TRBD1,TGTGCCAGCAGCCAGATTAACCTGGGCCGACCAGGGGGCTATGGCTACACCTTC,CASSQINLGRPGGYGYTF
TRBV6-5,14,TRBJ1-6,once,.,TGTGCCAGCAGTCAACAAGCGGGGAATTCACCCCTCCACTTT,CASSQQAGNSPLHF
TRBV5-6,15,TRBJ2-5,.,TRBD1,TGTGCCAGCAGCTTGGGTCCGGGACAGGGGGAGACCCAGTACTTC,CASSLGPGQGETQYF
TRBV19,15,TRBJ1-2,.,TRBD1,TGTGCCAGTAGTATGTTCGACAGGGATTACTATGGCTACACCTTC,CASSMFDRDYYGYTF
TRBV9,19,TRBJ2-3,once,TRBD2,TGTGCCAGCAGCGTAGCACGGAGCGGGGGGGTATCCCGTACAGATACGCAGTATTTT,CASSVARSGGVSRTDTQYF
TRBV15,15,TRBJ2-3,few,.,TGTGCCACCAGCAGAGCAGGGGAACACACAGATACGCAGTATTTT,CATSRAGEHTDTQYF
TRBV27,15,TRBJ1-4,.,.,TGTGCCAGCAGTTTATCCCGGGGGGGTAATGAAAAACTGTTTTTT,CASSLSRGGNEKLFF
TRBV6-4,13,TRBJ1-5,.,TRBD1,TGTGCCAGCAGTCAGGGGGAGAGCCAGCCCCAGCATTTT,CASSQGESQPQHF
TRBV6-5,16,TRBJ2-1,once,.,TGTGCCAGCAGTTTCACCTTCGGGTCCTCGCGCGGTGAGCAGTTCTTC,CASSFTFGSSRGEQFF
TRBV18,14,TRBJ2-5,.,.,TGTGCCAGCTCTCCGGGGGGCAGGGCTGAGACCCAGTACTTC,CASSPGGRAETQYF
TRBV7-9,11,TRBJ2-7,.,.,TGTGCCAGCAGCTCAGACAGATTGCAGTACTTC,CASSSDRLQYF
TRBV29-1,12,TRBJ2-7,.,.,TGCAGCGTTGGGGGGATCGGGGGCGAGCAGTACTTC,CSVGGIGGEQYF
TRBV29-1,12,TRBJ2-5,.,TRBD2,TGCAGCCCGGGAGGGGGGTTAGAGACCCAGTACTTC,CSPGGGLETQYF
TRBV7-9,10,TRBJ2-1,.,.,TGTGCCAGCAGCATCGATGAGCAGTTCTTC,CASSIDEQFF
TRBV5-1,15,TRBJ2-2,.,.,TGCGCCAGCAGCCTGTACCGACAGAACACCGGGGAGCTGTTTTTT,CASSLYRQNTGELFF
TRBV18,17,TRBJ2-2,few,.,TGTGCCAGCTCACCACGCGTACAGGGAATAGGCACCGGGGAGCTGTTTTTT,CASSPRVQGIGTGELFF
TRBV7-2,11,TRBJ2-7,.,.,TGTGCCAGCAGCCTGTACTACGAGCAGTACTTC,CASSLYYEQYF
TRBV29-1,16,TRBJ1-6,.,.,TGCAGTGTAAGACAGTGGCAAAGCTCCTATAATTCACCCCTCCACTTT,CSVRQWQSSYNSPLHF
TRBV5-6,13,TRBJ1-1,.,.,TGTGCCAGCACCTTTCAAAGCGCGACTGAAGCTTTCTTT,CASTFQSATEAFF